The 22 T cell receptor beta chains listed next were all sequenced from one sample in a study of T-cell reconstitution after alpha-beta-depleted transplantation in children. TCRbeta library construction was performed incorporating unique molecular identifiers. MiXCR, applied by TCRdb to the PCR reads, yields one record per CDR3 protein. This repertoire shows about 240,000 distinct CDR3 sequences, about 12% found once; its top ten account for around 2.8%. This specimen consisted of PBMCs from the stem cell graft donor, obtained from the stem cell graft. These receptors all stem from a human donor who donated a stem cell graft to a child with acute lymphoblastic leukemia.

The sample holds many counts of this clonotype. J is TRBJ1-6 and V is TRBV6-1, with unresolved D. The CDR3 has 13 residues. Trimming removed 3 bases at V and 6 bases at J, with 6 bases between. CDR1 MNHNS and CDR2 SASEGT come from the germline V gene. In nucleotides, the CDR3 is TGTGCCAGCAGTGACCATTCTAATTCACCCCTCCACTTT. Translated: CASSDHSNSPLHF.

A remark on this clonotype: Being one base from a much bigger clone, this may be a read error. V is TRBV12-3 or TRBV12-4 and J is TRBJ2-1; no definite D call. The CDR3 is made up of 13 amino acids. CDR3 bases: TGTGCCAGCAGTTTAGAGATATACAATGAGCACTTCTTC. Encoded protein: CASSLEIYNEHFF.

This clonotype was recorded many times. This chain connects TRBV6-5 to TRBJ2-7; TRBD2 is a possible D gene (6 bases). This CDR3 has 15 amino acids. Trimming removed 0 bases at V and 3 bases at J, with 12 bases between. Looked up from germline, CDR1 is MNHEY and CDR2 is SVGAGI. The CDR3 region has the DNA TGTGCCAGCAGTTACTCGGGACTCCGCTTCTACGAGCAGTACTTC. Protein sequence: CASSYSGLRFYEQYF.

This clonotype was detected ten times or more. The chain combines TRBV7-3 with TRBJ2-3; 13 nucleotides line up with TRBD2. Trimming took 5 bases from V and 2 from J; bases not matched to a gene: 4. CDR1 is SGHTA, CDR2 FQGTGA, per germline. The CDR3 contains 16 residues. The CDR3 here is CASSLGTSGATDTQYF. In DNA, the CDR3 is TGTGCCAGCAGCCTCGGGACTAGCGGGGCCACAGATACGCAGTATTTT.

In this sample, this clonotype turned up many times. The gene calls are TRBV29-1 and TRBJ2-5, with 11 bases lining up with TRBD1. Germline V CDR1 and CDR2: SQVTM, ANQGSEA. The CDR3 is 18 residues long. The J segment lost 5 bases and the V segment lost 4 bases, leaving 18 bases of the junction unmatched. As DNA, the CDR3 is TGCAGCGTTGCCGACCCCCTCACCGGGACAGGGGGACGGGAGACCCAGTACTTC. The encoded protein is CSVADPLTGTGGRETQYF.

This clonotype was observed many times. The CDR3 protein is CASSSPSPGGNTIYF. In DNA form, the CDR3 reads TGTGCCAGCAGTTCCCCGTCCCCTGGGGGAAACACCATATATTTT. V and J are TRBV28 and TRBJ1-3; D remains unclear. Trimming stripped 4 bases from V and 4 bases from J, with 14 bases between. This CDR3 is 15 amino acids long. Looked up from germline, CDR1 is MDHEN and CDR2 is SYDVKM.

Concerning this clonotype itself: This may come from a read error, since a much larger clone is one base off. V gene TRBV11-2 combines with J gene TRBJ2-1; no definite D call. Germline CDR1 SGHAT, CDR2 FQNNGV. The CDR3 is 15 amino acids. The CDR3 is CSSSWAVTTNNEQFF. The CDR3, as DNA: TGTTCCAGCAGCTGGGCGGTTACAACCAACAATGAGCAGTTCTTC.

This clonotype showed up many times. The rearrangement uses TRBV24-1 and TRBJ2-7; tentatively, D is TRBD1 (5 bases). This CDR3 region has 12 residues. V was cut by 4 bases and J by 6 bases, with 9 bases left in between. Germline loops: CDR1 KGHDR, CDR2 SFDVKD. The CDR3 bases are TGTGCCACCAGTGACTCAGGGTCCGAGCAGTACTTC. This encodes CATSDSGSEQYF.

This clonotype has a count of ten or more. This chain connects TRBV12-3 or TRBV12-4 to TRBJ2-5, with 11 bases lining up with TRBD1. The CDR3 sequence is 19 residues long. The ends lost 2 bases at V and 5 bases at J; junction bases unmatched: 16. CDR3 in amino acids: CASSLRLRGQGEREETQYF. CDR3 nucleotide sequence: TGTGCCAGCAGTTTAAGATTAAGGGGACAGGGGGAACGAGAGGAGACCCAGTACTTC.

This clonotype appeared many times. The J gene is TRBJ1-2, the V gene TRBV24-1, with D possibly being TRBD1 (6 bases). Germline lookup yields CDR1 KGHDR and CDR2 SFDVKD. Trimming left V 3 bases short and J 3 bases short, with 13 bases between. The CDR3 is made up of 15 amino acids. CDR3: CATSDHQDSYYGYTF. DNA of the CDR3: TGTGCCACCAGTGATCACCAGGACAGCTACTATGGCTACACCTTC.

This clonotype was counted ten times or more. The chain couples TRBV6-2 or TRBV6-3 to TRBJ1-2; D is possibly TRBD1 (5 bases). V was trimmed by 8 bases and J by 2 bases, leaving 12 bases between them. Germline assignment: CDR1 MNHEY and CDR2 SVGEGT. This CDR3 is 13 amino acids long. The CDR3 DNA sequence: TGTGCCAGCTACCTACCAGGGAACTATGGCTACACCTTC. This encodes CASYLPGNYGYTF.

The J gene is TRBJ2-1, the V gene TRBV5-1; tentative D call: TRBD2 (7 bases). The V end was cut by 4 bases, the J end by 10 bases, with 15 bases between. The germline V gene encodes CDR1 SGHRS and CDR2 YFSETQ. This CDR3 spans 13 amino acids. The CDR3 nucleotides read TGCGCCAGCAGCCCGGGGGGCCGGGGGGAGCAGTTCTTC. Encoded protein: CASSPGGRGEQFF.

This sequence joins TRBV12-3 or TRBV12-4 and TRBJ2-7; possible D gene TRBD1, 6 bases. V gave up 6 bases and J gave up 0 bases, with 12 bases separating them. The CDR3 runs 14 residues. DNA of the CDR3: TGTGCCAGCAGCGGGACATCGAGCTCCTACGAGCAGTACTTC. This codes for CASSGTSSSYEQYF.

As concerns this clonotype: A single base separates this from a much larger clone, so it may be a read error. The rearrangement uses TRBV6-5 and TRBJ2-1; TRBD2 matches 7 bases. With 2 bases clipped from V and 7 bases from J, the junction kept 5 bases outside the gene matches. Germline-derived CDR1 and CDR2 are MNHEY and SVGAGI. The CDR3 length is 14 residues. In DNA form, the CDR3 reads TGTGCCAGCAGTTACAACGGACTAGTGAATGAGCAGTTCTTC. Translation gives CASSYNGLVNEQFF.

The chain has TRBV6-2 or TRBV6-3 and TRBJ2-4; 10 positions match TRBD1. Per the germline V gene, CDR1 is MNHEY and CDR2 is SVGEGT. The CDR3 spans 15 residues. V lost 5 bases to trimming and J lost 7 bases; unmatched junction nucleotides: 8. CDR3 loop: CASSSRDRGGNIQYF. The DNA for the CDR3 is TGTGCCAGCAGTAGCCGGGACAGGGGCGGGAACATTCAGTACTTC.

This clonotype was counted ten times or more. This CDR3 reads CASSLGPGTSYEQYF. Written as DNA, the CDR3 is TGCGCCAGCAGCTTGGGGCCAGGGACGTCTTACGAGCAGTACTTC. V and J are TRBV5-1 and TRBJ2-7; D tentatively reads TRBD1 or TRBD2 (5 bases each). Germline V gene data show CDR1 as SGHRS and CDR2 as YFSETQ. The V and J ends lost 0 bases and 4 bases respectively, with 14 bases between them. CDR3 length: 15 residues. The complete variable domain, with remaining parts taken from reference TRBV5-1 and TRBJ2-7, reads KAGVTQTPRYLIKTRGQQVTLSCSPISGHRSVSWYQQTPGQGLQFLFEYFSETQRNKGNFPGRFSGRQFSNSRSEMNVSTLELGDSALYLCASSLGPGTSYEQYFGPGTRLTVT.

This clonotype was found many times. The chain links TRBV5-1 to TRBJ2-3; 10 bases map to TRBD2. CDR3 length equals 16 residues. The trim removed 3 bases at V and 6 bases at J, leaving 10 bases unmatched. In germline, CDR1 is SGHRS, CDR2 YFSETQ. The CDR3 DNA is TGCGCCAGCAGCTACGGGAGGCTAGCGGGGGTGGATACGCAGTATTTT. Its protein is CASSYGRLAGVDTQYF.

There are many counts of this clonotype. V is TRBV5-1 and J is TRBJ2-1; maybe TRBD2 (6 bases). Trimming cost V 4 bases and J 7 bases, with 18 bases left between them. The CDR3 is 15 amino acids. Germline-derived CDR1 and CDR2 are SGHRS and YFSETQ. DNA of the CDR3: TGCGCCAGCAGCCTGGGCGGGACTGGGCTGAATGAGCAGTTCTTC. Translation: CASSLGGTGLNEQFF.

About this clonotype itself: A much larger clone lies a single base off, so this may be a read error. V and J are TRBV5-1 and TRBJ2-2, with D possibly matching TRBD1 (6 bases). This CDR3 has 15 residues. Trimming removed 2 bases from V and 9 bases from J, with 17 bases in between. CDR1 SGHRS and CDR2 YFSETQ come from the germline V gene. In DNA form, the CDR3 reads TGCGCCAGCAGCTTTACACAGGGAAGTACCCGGGAGCTGTTTTTT. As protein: CASSFTQGSTRELFF.

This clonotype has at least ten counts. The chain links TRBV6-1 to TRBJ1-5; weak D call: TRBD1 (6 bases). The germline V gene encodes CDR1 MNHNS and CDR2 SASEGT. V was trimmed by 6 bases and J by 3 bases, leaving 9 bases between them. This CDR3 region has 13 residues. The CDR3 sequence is CASSRGSNQPQHF. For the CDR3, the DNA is TGTGCCAGCAGCAGGGGATCCAATCAGCCCCAGCATTTT.

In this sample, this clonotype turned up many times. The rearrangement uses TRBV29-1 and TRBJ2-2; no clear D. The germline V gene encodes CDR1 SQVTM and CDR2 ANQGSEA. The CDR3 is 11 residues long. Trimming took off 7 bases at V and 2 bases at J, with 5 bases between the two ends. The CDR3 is CSALNTGELFF. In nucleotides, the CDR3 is TGCAGCGCCCTAAACACCGGGGAGCTGTTTTTT.

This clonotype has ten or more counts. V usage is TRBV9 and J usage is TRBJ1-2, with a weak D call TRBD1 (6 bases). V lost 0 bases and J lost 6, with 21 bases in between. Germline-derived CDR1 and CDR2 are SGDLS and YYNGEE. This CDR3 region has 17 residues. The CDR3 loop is CASSVEAGARYGDGYTF. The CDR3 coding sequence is TGTGCCAGCAGCGTAGAGGCAGGGGCCAGATATGGAGATGGCTACACCTTC. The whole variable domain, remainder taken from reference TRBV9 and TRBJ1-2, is DSGVTQTPKHLITATGQRVTLRCSPRSGDLSVYWYQQSLDQGLQFLIQYYNGEERAKGNILERFSAQQFPDLHSELNLSSLELGDSALYFCASSVEAGARYGDGYTFGSGTRLTVV.